This T cell receptor beta chain was documented in a study of early T cells in non-severe SARS-CoV-2 infection. Overall study context: Sequencing of bulk RNA from unsorted whole blood was done, without chain pairing.

Individual cDNA molecules carried attached unique molecular identifiers. Via MiXCR, TCRdb re-called the 5' RACE reads, giving one row per CDR3 protein. Of roughly 40,000 distinct CDR3 sequences listed, roughly 6.2% are singletons. This clonotype was recorded a few times. The antigen remains unidentified. V was shortened by 7 bases and J by 10 bases, with 19 bases between the two germline ends. This CDR3 contains 13 residues. Germline V lookup: CDR1 SGHTA, CDR2 FQGNSA. Study-level findings and limits: VDJdb-based matching was biased toward anti-spike CD8 responses and missed private and CD4 specificities.

Sequenced: whole blood. The clonotype originates from an adult who was a healthcare worker with PCR-confirmed SARS-CoV-2 infection or an uninfected control (not recorded which). The V call is TRBV7-2, the J call TRBJ1-1, with D possibly matching TRBD1 (6 bases). The CDR3 sequence: CASTTGTGRRAFF. In nucleotides, the CDR3 is TGTGCCAGCACCACAGGGACGGGGCGGAGAGCTTTCTTT.